Below, 8 T cell receptor beta chains from the same sample are listed, as sequenced in a study of T cell responses to AZD1222 COVID-19 vaccine. Data came from immunoSEQ multiplex PCR; TCRdb stores just in-frame clones and leaves some out. The sample has some 150,000 clones, just over 90% seen once; the top ten hold less than 2%. Sequences were derived from peripheral blood, sampled on day 0 of AZD1222 vaccination. The source of these receptors is an adult in good health.

The genes are TRBV9 and TRBJ2-5; tentative D call: TRBD1 (6 bases). V lost 0 bases to trimming and J lost 0 bases, with 6 bases between them. Germline values: CDR1 SGDLS, CDR2 YYNGEE. The CDR3 covers 14 residues. CDR3 DNA: TGTGCCAGCAGCGTAGGGACAGACCAAGAGACCCAGTACTTC. Its translation is CASSVGTDQETQYF.

The sample holds a few counts of this clone. The V gene is TRBV6-4, the J gene TRBJ2-2; no clear D gene. Trimming removed 3 bases from V and 3 bases from J, with 8 bases in between. Germline V gene data show CDR1 as MRHNA and CDR2 as SNTAGT. The CDR3 is 14 residues long. The CDR3 DNA reads TGTGCCAGCAGTGATGGGCACCACACCGGGGAGCTGTTTTTT. Translating gives CASSDGHHTGELFF.

The chain carries TRBV2 and TRBJ1-6; TRBD1 might be the D (5 bases). Germline V gene lookup returns CDR1 SNHLY and CDR2 FYNNEI. The CDR3 consists of 14 residues. With 11 bases removed from V and 7 bases from J, the gap between germline ends came to 18 bases. This chain's CDR3 is CASRGGSFNSPLHF. The CDR3 DNA is TGTGCCTCCCGGGGCGGCTCCTTCAATTCACCCCTCCACTTT.

J is TRBJ2-7 and V is TRBV5-5; D is possibly TRBD1 (5 bases). The germline CDR1 and CDR2 sequences are SGHKS and YYEKEE (reference sequence). This CDR3 is built from 15 residues. With 2 bases removed from V and 3 bases from J, the gap between germline ends came to 15 bases. CDR3 nucleotide sequence: TGTGCCAGCAGCTTTTCTGGACAAGGGATCTACGAGCAGTACTTC. This gives the protein CASSFSGQGIYEQYF. Based on the CDR3 plus reference TRBV5-5 and TRBJ2-7, the full variable domain is DAGVTQSPTHLIKTRGQQVTLRCSPISGHKSVSWYQQVLGQGPQFIFQYYEKEERGRGNFPDRFSARQFPNYSSELNVNALLLGDSALYLCASSFSGQGIYEQYFGPGTRLTVT.

The DNA of the CDR3 is TGTGCCAGCAGTTTAATCATCCATGAGCAGTTCTTC. It specifies CASSLIIHEQFF. The rearrangement joins TRBV12-3 or TRBV12-4 to TRBJ2-1; D gene unclear. This CDR3 has 12 residues. V gave up 2 bases and J gave up 8 bases, with 7 bases separating them.

The chain joins TRBV15 to TRBJ1-3; unclear D gene. This CDR3 has 16 amino acids. The germline V gene has CDR1 LNHNV and CDR2 YYDKDF (reference sequence). Trimming stripped 0 bases from V and 0 bases from J, with 9 bases between. The CDR3 protein is CATSRDRRFSGNTIYF. CDR3 DNA: TGTGCCACCAGCAGAGATCGGCGGTTCTCTGGAAACACCATATATTTT.

This clone was recorded once. Additional DNA sequences in this sample encode the identical CDR3. V usage is TRBV3-1 (or the pseudogene TRBV3-2) and J usage is TRBJ1-5; D gene unclear. Trimming stripped 0 bases from V and 6 bases from J, with 6 bases between. This CDR3 has 13 residues. Germline V gene sequence: CDR1 LGHDT, CDR2 YNNKEL (reference sequence). CDR3 loop: CASSQDGVQPQHF. The CDR3 DNA reads TGTGCCAGCAGCCAAGATGGAGTTCAGCCCCAGCATTTT.

The rearrangement uses TRBV25-1 and TRBJ2-4, with TRBD1 matching 7 bases. The junction had 12 bases not matched to a gene; V was cut back by 4 bases and J by 0 bases. CDR1 is MGHDK and CDR2 is SYGVNS in the germline V gene. The CDR3 is 18 residues long. The CDR3 DNA sequence: TGTGCCAGCAGTGCCTCCGGGACAGAGTTACTAGCCAAAAACATTCAGTACTTC. Encoded protein: CASSASGTELLAKNIQYF.